The 8 T cell receptor beta chains reported below all come from one sample, sequenced in a study of blood T cell repertoires in COVID-19. Only in-frame clones appear in the TCRdb table, and some are missing; sequencing was by immunoSEQ multiplex PCR. Among some 250,000 clones listed, about 90% were seen once. Sequenced: peripheral blood. The receptors derive from a woman in her twenties or thirties with COVID-19, enrolled during active disease.

This chain's CDR3 is CAISERVSYNSPLHF. The DNA of the CDR3 is TGTGCCATCAGTGAACGGGTCTCCTATAATTCACCCCTCCACTTT. The chain employs TRBV10-3 and TRBJ1-6; D uncertain. V lost 3 bases, J lost 0 bases, and 6 bases lay in between. The CDR3 is 15 residues long. CDR1 ENHRY and CDR2 SYGVKD come from the germline V gene.

The chain has TRBV5-4 and TRBJ2-6; 7 bases align to TRBD1. Per germline, CDR1 SGHNT and CDR2 YYREEE (reference sequence). J was trimmed by 0 bases and V by 5 bases; bases with no gene match: 2. CDR3 size: 15 residues. CDR3 DNA: TGTGCCAGCAGTAGGGACAGCTCTGGGGCCAACGTCCTGACTTTC. Protein sequence: CASSRDSSGANVLTF.

V is TRBV7-2 and J is TRBJ1-1; D remains ambiguous. The CDR3 runs to 13 residues. Germline V CDR1 and CDR2: SGHTA, FQGNSA. Trimming pared 3 bases from V and 5 bases from J, leaving 10 bases between. The CDR3 is CASSFVERTEAFF. In DNA, the CDR3 is TGTGCCAGCAGCTTTGTGGAGCGGACTGAAGCTTTCTTT.

The V call is TRBV9, the J call TRBJ2-7, with 8 bases matching TRBD1. The CDR3 length is 14 residues. Germline V gene sequence: CDR1 SGDLS, CDR2 YYNGEE. Germline trimming cut 2 bases from V and 2 bases from J; bases unmatched to any gene: 3. The CDR3 bases are TGTGCCAGCAGCGTGGACAGGGCGACCTACGAGCAGTACTTC. This codes for CASSVDRATYEQYF. The full variable domain, its missing parts supplied by reference TRBV9 and TRBJ2-7, is DSGVTQTPKHLITATGQRVTLRCSPRSGDLSVYWYQQSLDQGLQFLIQYYNGEERAKGNILERFSAQQFPDLHSELNLSSLELGDSALYFCASSVDRATYEQYFGPGTRLTVT.

The chain couples TRBV28 to TRBJ1-2; TRBD1 agrees at 10 bases. V was pared by 8 bases and J by 6 bases, with 0 bases of the junction left unmatched. Germline-derived CDR1 and CDR2 are MDHEN and SYDVKM. The CDR3 is made up of 11 amino acids. CDR3 coding DNA: TGTGCCAGCGACAGGGGGCATGGCTACACCTTC. Protein sequence: CASDRGHGYTF.

V and J are TRBV6-5 and TRBJ2-2; D perhaps matches TRBD1 (6 bases). In germline, CDR1 is MNHEY, CDR2 SVGAGI. V dropped 7 bases and J dropped 5 bases, with 11 bases sitting between them. The CDR3 consists of 13 residues. The CDR3 region is CASTTQGTGELFF. Here the CDR3 DNA reads TGTGCCAGCACTACACAGGGTACCGGGGAGCTGTTTTTT.

The V gene is TRBV28, the J gene TRBJ1-2; TRBD1 is a possible D gene (6 bases). Germline-derived CDR1 and CDR2 are MDHEN and SYDVKM. The V end was cut by 4 bases, the J end by 3 bases, with 15 bases between. The CDR3 runs to 15 residues. This chain's CDR3 is CASSSSTGVYYGYTF. CDR3 DNA sequence: TGTGCCAGCAGTTCCTCGACAGGAGTCTACTATGGCTACACCTTC.

The V gene is TRBV10-1, the J gene TRBJ1-1, with D maybe TRBD1 (5 bases). CDR1 WNHNN and CDR2 SYGVQD come from the germline V gene (reference sequence). The V end lost 6 bases, the J end lost 1 base, and 9 bases lay between the germline ends. The CDR3 has 13 amino acids. The DNA for the CDR3 is TGCGCCAGCAGACAGGACAAGAACACTGAAGCTTTCTTT. Translation: CASRQDKNTEAFF.